The 18 T cell receptor beta chains below come from one sample, sequenced in a study of vaccination effects on CD4 cells after COVID-19. The protocol was immunoSEQ multiplex PCR, while the TCRdb copy is restricted to in-frame clones and leaves out a portion. The table lists about 11,000 clones, approximately 69% of them singletons, with less than 25% in the top ten. Which antigens these TCRs recognize remains unknown. Peptide-pool stimulation followed by sequencing identified expanded antigen-specific CD4+ clonotypes in the ViraFEST assay. CD4+ T cells were isolated after 10 days of culture. This material consisted of CD4+ T cells from PBMCs cultured with HCoV-229E spike peptides, taken before COVID-19 vaccination. These receptors were taken from a human donor who received a COVID-19 vaccine.

J is TRBJ2-7 and V is TRBV19; 10 positions agree with TRBD2. CDR1 is LNHDA, CDR2 SQIVND, per germline (reference sequence). With V trimmed by 5 bases and J by 1 base, 5 bases remained unmatched. CDR3 length: 15 residues. CDR3: CASSVGLAASYEQYF. CDR3 sequence (DNA): TGTGCCAGTAGTGTTGGACTAGCGGCTTCCTACGAGCAGTACTTC.

The chain has TRBV6-6 and TRBJ2-2; no clear D gene. CDR1 and CDR2 (germline): MNHNY, SVGAGI (reference sequence). This CDR3 spans 14 amino acids. Between the trimmed V and J ends, which lost 7 bases and 0 bases, there was a span of 9 bases. CDR3 sequence: CASKDGANTGELFF. CDR3 nucleotide sequence: TGTGCCAGCAAGGACGGAGCGAACACCGGGGAGCTGTTTTTT.

The chain joins TRBV3-1 (or the pseudogene TRBV3-2) to TRBJ1-2; TRBD1 matches at 7 bases. Per the germline V gene, CDR1 is LGHDT and CDR2 is YNNKEL (reference sequence). Losses at the gene ends were 0 bases for V and 7 bases for J; bases not matched to a gene: 5. CDR3 length: 14 residues. The CDR3 protein is CASSQEGQEPGYTF. The CDR3 DNA sequence: TGTGCCAGCAGCCAAGAAGGACAGGAACCTGGCTACACCTTC.

The V call is TRBV30, the J call TRBJ1-6; D remains unclear. The CDR3 is 11 residues long. CDR1 is GTSNPN, CDR2 SVGIG, per germline (reference sequence). V lost 0 bases and J 7 bases, leaving 1 base between the germline ends. CDR3 coding DNA: TGTGCCTGGAGTGTAAATTCACCCCTCCACTTT. Amino acids: CAWSVNSPLHF.

This chain joins TRBV28 and TRBJ1-2; D ambiguous. This CDR3 is built from 12 residues. CDR1 is MDHEN, CDR2 SYDVKM, per germline. Trimming stripped 7 bases from V and 4 bases from J, with 10 bases between. The CDR3 coding sequence is TGTGCCAGCAACTTATTGGTCTATGGCTACACCTTC. Its translation: CASNLLVYGYTF.

V gene TRBV5-1 combines with J gene TRBJ1-2, with unresolved D. Per the germline V gene, CDR1 is SGHRS and CDR2 is YFSETQ. Trimming removed 0 bases from V and 4 bases from J, with 10 bases in between. The CDR3 spans 14 residues. The CDR3 loop reads CASSLEGPAYGYTF. The CDR3, as DNA: TGCGCCAGCAGCTTGGAAGGTCCAGCCTATGGCTACACCTTC.

The chain is built from TRBV4-3 and TRBJ2-3, with TRBD2 matching over 9 bases. Looked up from germline, CDR1 is LGHNA and CDR2 is YSLEER. This CDR3 has 14 amino acids. The trim removed 5 bases at V and 5 bases at J, leaving 5 bases unmatched. CDR3 sequence: CASSGGGAIDTQYF. In nucleotides, the CDR3 is TGCGCCAGCAGCGGCGGGGGGGCCATAGATACGCAGTATTTT.

This clone has a handful of counts. V gene TRBV30 combines with J gene TRBJ1-3, with unresolved D. The length of the CDR3 is 13 residues. CDR1 is GTSNPN and CDR2 is SVGIG in the germline V gene (reference sequence). Trimming cost V 6 bases and J 4 bases, with 13 bases left between them. The CDR3 coding sequence is TGTGCCTGCCCTACGAGTCGGGGAAACACCATATATTTT. Its protein product is CACPTSRGNTIYF.

The chain uses TRBV28 and TRBJ2-3; D call uncertain. This CDR3 contains 11 residues. The germline V gene encodes CDR1 MDHEN and CDR2 SYDVKM. Trimming left V 6 bases short and J 8 bases short, with 9 bases between. CDR3: CASSWAGTQYF. CDR3 nucleotide sequence: TGTGCCAGCAGCTGGGCCGGTACGCAGTATTTT.

The chain employs TRBV18 and TRBJ1-5; 8 positions agree with TRBD1. The V gene end was trimmed by 3 bases and the J gene end by 4 bases; junction bases not matched to a gene: 5. The CDR3 has 15 amino acids. Germline V gives CDR1 KGHSH, CDR2 LQKENI. DNA of the CDR3: TGTGCCAGCTCACCCGGACAGGGAGGGAATCAGCCCCAGCATTTT. Its translation is CASSPGQGGNQPQHF.

Notes on this clone: The junction departs from germline at one end; a sequencing error may be responsible. In nucleotides, the CDR3 is TGTGCCATCGGTGATCGCCGGCTTGTCGAGCAGTACTTC. This codes for CAIGDRRLVEQYF. This chain connects TRBV10-3 to TRBJ2-7, with D uncertain. The germline CDR1 and CDR2 sequences are ENHRY and SYGVKD. The CDR3 is made up of 13 amino acids.

The DNA of the CDR3 is TGCGCCAGCAGCTTGCTAGCGGGAGGGAGCTCCTACGAGCAGTACTTC. Protein sequence: CASSLLAGGSSYEQYF. This chain uses TRBV5-1 with TRBJ2-7; 12 nucleotides align to TRBD2. From germline, CDR1 is SGHRS and CDR2 YFSETQ. V shed 1 base and J 0 bases; nucleotides not matched to a gene: 2. The length of the CDR3 is 16 residues. Variable domain in full (rest from reference TRBV5-1 and TRBJ2-7): KAGVTQTPRYLIKTRGQQVTLSCSPISGHRSVSWYQQTPGQGLQFLFEYFSETQRNKGNFPGRFSGRQFSNSRSEMNVSTLELGDSALYLCASSLLAGGSSYEQYFGPGTRLTVT.

The rearrangement links TRBV7-2 to TRBJ1-2; D may be TRBD1 (6 bases). Germline CDR1 is SGHTA and CDR2 is FQGNSA. Trimming took off 1 base at V and 2 bases at J, with 17 bases between the two ends. CDR3 length equals 17 residues. CDR3 sequence (DNA): TGTGCCAGCAGCTTAGAAGGGGGACGGCGGGTCAACTATGGCTACACCTTC. Its protein is CASSLEGGRRVNYGYTF.

J is TRBJ2-7 and V is TRBV7-9, with 15 bases that match TRBD2. The length of the CDR3 is 19 residues. Germline assignment: CDR1 SEHNR and CDR2 FQNEAQ (reference sequence). J was trimmed by 2 bases and V by 5 bases; bases with no gene match: 13. The CDR3 here is CASSPSPGLAGGLPYEQYF. The CDR3 DNA reads TGTGCCAGCAGCCCCTCGCCAGGACTAGCGGGAGGGCTTCCCTACGAGCAGTACTTC.

This rearrangement joins TRBV4-1 to TRBJ2-3; the D gene could be TRBD1 or TRBD2 (6 bases each). V lost 0 bases to trimming and J lost 5 bases, with 18 bases between them. The CDR3 is 17 amino acids. The germline gives CDR1 MGHRA, CDR2 YSYEKL. CDR3 nucleotide sequence: TGCGCCAGCAGCCAAGAGGGAAGCGGAGAGGGGGGAGATACGCAGTATTTT. Translated: CASSQEGSGEGGDTQYF.

In its sample, this clone was seen once. The J gene is TRBJ2-5, the V gene TRBV12-5; 7 nucleotides line up with TRBD1. CDR3 length: 19 amino acids. CDR1 and CDR2 from the germline V gene are LGHNT and FRNRAP. J lost 3 bases, V lost 2 bases, and 18 bases had no gene match. CDR3 in DNA: TGTGCTAGTGGTTTGCCCAACCCCAATGGGACAGTGGGGAAAGAGACCCAGTACTTC. Its protein product is CASGLPNPNGTVGKETQYF. Together with reference TRBV12-5 and TRBJ2-5, the CDR3 gives the full variable domain: DARVTQTPRHKVTEMGQEVTMRCQPILGHNTVFWYRQTMMQGLELLAYFRNRAPLDDSGMPKDRFSAEMPDATLATLKIQPSEPRDSAVYFCASGLPNPNGTVGKETQYFGPGTRLLVL.

The chain carries TRBV28 and TRBJ1-6, with D possibly TRBD1 on 5 matching bases. Looked up from germline, CDR1 is MDHEN and CDR2 is SYDVKM. The CDR3 extends over 15 amino acids. Trimming removed 3 bases at V and 6 bases at J, with 12 bases between. The CDR3 DNA reads TGTGCCAGCAGTTTTATCGGGGGGAGTAATTCACCCCTCCACTTT. This gives the protein CASSFIGGSNSPLHF.

This CDR3 is CASSYSKAGNYGYTF. CDR3 bases: TGTGCCAGCAGTTACTCGAAAGCAGGGAACTATGGCTACACCTTC. The chain employs TRBV6-5 and TRBJ1-2, with TRBD1 as a possible D gene (5 bases). Trimming took off 0 bases at V and 2 bases at J, with 10 bases between the two ends. CDR1 is MNHEY and CDR2 is SVGAGI in the germline V gene. The CDR3 totals 15 residues.